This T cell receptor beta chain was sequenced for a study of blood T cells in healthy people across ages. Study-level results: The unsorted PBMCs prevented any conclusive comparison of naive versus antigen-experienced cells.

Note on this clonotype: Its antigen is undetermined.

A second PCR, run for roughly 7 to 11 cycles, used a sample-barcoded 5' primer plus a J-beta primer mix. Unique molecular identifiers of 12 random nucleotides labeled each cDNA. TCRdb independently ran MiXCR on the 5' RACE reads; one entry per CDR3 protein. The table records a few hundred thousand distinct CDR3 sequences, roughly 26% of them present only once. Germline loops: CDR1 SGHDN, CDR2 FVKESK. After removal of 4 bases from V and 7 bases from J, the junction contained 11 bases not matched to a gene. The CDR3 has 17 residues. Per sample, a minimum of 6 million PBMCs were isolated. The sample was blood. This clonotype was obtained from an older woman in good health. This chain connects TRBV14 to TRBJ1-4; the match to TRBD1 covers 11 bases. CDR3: CASSRRTGGSYVEKLFF. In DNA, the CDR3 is TGTGCCAGCAGCCGCCGGACAGGGGGCAGTTATGTTGAAAAACTGTTTTTT.